This TCR beta chain was retrieved from a study of T cells in Graves' hyperthyroidism and ophthalmopathy. Fresh peripheral blood, more than 8 ml of it, supplied the PBMCs. With regard to this clonotype: As yet, its antigen is unknown.

What was amplified from RNA transcripts were TCR beta CDR3 regions. Initially, a first-round RT-PCR of the TCR CDR3 employed the HTBI primer set. TCRdb called the multiplex PCR reads again in MiXCR, with one record for every CDR3 protein. The repertoire consists of some 770,000 distinct CDR3 sequences, with about 16% occurring once and the leading ten covering about 8.4%. General study results and limits: Blood also carried most thyroid clonotypes expanded above 0.001.

The CDR3 has 15 amino acids. After removal of 7 bases from V and 7 bases from J, the junction contained 12 bases not matched to a gene. Germline loops: CDR1 KGHDR, CDR2 SFDVKD. This chain uses TRBV24-1 with TRBJ2-1, with 7 bases fitting TRBD2. The source of this sequence is a young man with Graves' hyperthyroidism. Material: blood. The CDR3 bases are TGTGCCACCAGCCCGCTAACGGGAGGTGGAAATGAGCAGTTCTTC. Translated, it gives CATSPLTGGGNEQFF.